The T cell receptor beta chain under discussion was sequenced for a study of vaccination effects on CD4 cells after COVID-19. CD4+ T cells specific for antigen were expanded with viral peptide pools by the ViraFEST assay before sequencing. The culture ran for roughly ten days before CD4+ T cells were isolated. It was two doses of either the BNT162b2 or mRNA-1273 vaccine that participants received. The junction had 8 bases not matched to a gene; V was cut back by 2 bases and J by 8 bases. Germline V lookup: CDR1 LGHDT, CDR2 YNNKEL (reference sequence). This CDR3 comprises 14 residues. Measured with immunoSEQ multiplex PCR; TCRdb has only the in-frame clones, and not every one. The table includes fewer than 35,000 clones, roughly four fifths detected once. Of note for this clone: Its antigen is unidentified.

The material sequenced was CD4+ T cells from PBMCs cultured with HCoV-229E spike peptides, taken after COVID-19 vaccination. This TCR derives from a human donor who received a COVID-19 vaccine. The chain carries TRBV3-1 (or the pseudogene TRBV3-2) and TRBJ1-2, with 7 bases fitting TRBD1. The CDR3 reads CASSQLNQGEGYTF. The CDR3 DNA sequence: TGTGCCAGCAGCCAACTAAACCAGGGGGAAGGCTACACCTTC.